Listed here are 16 T cell receptor beta chains from one sample, sequenced in a study of cytomegalovirus exposure and HLA in healthy donors. PCR was performed using 60 Vbeta and 13 Jbeta primers. The repertoire was sequenced with immunoSEQ multiplex PCR; TCRdb's copy has only in-frame clones and lacks some. The sample has about 90,000 clones; approximately 84% are singletons. The sequenced sample was PBMCs. Source of these receptors: a man younger than 30 in good health and CMV-seronegative.

The V call is TRBV2, the J call TRBJ1-2, with 8 bases that match TRBD1. Germline V gene lookup returns CDR1 SNHLY and CDR2 FYNNEI. This CDR3 contains 15 residues. V dropped 7 bases and J dropped 4; count of bases not matched to a gene: 11. The CDR3 sequence is CASNHGLDRAYGYTF. The CDR3 bases are TGTGCCAGCAACCACGGGCTGGACAGGGCCTATGGCTACACCTTC.

The V gene is TRBV6-5, the J gene TRBJ1-6, with TRBD1 as a possible D gene (5 bases). The CDR3 totals 13 residues. V lost 2 bases and J 16 bases, leaving 15 bases between the germline ends. Germline V gene data show CDR1 as MNHEY and CDR2 as SVGAGI. CDR3 sequence reads: CASSYVRVGALHF. The CDR3 nucleotides read TGTGCCAGCAGTTACGTCAGGGTAGGAGCTCTCCACTTT.

This chain links TRBV15 with TRBJ1-1, with 7 positions matching TRBD1. Germline CDR1 LNHNV, CDR2 YYDKDF (reference sequence). CDR3 size: 14 residues. V shed 5 bases and J 9 bases; nucleotides not matched to a gene: 12. The CDR3 sequence: CATSARGIHHQAFF. In DNA, the CDR3 is TGTGCCACCAGCGCCAGGGGGATACACCACCAAGCTTTCTTT.

The chain uses TRBV29-1 and TRBJ2-2; D is unresolved. CDR1 is SQVTM, CDR2 ANQGSEA, per germline. The V and J ends lost 3 bases and 1 base respectively, with 3 bases between them. This CDR3 contains 12 residues. CDR3 protein: CSVDLNTGELFF. CDR3 nucleotides: TGCAGCGTTGACCTGAACACCGGGGAGCTGTTTTTT.

Many counts were recorded for this clone. This chain links TRBV11-2 with TRBJ2-7; the D gene is possibly TRBD2 (6 bases). CDR3 length: 14 residues. Germline V gene lookup returns CDR1 SGHAT and CDR2 FQNNGV. The ends were cut back, 3 bases at V and 4 bases at J, with 13 bases in the middle. The CDR3 sequence is CASSFSGPGYEQYF. In DNA, the CDR3 is TGTGCCAGCAGCTTTAGCGGACCCGGTTACGAGCAGTACTTC.

This chain joins TRBV6-6 and TRBJ2-7; perhaps TRBD2 as D (6 bases). In germline, CDR1 is MNHNY, CDR2 SVGAGI (reference sequence). This CDR3 contains 14 residues. The germline V and J ends were trimmed by 0 bases and 4 bases, with 10 bases remaining between them. The CDR3 DNA follows: TGTGCCAGCAGTTACTCGGAGGGGTCTTACGAGCAGTACTTC. This encodes CASSYSEGSYEQYF.

The V call is TRBV18, the J call TRBJ1-6; 8 bases align to TRBD1. CDR1 is KGHSH and CDR2 is LQKENI in the germline V gene. V lost 1 base to trimming and J lost 7 bases; unmatched junction nucleotides: 6. The CDR3 sequence is 16 residues long. The CDR3 DNA reads TGTGCCAGCTCACCACGCCAGGGGGCAGAGAATTCACCCCTCCACTTT. This sequence encodes CASSPRQGAENSPLHF.

This clone was observed a handful of times. The chain uses TRBV7-2 and TRBJ2-1, with a weak D call TRBD2 (6 bases). The CDR3 covers 17 residues. V was cut by 5 bases and J by 4 bases, with 21 bases left in between. Germline-derived CDR1 and CDR2 are SGHTA and FQGNSA. The CDR3 DNA follows: TGTGCCAGCAGCGCCCGGCCCGGGGACTCACAGTACAATGAGCAGTTCTTC. Protein: CASSARPGDSQYNEQFF.

The chain joins TRBV27 to TRBJ1-1; D is perhaps TRBD1 (5 bases). The germline V gene has CDR1 MNHEY and CDR2 SMNVEV (reference sequence). Trimming stripped 5 bases from V and 3 bases from J, with 16 bases between. The CDR3 is 15 amino acids. The CDR3 region has the DNA TGTGCCAGCAGTCCCGCTCGGGGGGTGTACACTGAAGCTTTCTTT. It yields the protein CASSPARGVYTEAFF.

The chain employs TRBV21-1 and TRBJ2-7; TRBD1, the table's D call, lacks a check against the DNA. TRBV21-1 is flagged as a pseudogene. The CDR3 length is 17 residues. CDR3 sequence: CASSKALWDSNSYEQYF. The CDR3 DNA sequence: TGTGCCAGCAGCAAAGCGCTTTGGGACAGCAACTCCTACGAGCAGTACTTC.

V is TRBV5-1 and J is TRBJ2-5; D may be TRBD2 (6 bases). Trimming shortened V by 0 bases and J by 1 base, and 22 bases separated the two germline ends. The CDR3 runs 19 residues. Germline-derived CDR1 and CDR2 are SGHRS and YFSETQ. CDR3 protein: CASSLVLAPPDLLQETQYF. The CDR3 DNA is TGCGCCAGCAGCTTGGTGCTAGCGCCTCCCGATCTACTCCAAGAGACCCAGTACTTC.

V is TRBV19 and J is TRBJ2-7; a weak D match, TRBD1 (5 bases). Germline lookup yields CDR1 LNHDA and CDR2 SQIVND (reference sequence). The CDR3 has 13 amino acids. The ends were cut back, 0 bases at V and 2 bases at J, with 5 bases in the middle. CDR3 loop: CASSIEDTYEQYF. In nucleotides, the CDR3 is TGTGCCAGTAGTATAGAGGACACCTACGAGCAGTACTTC.

The V gene is TRBV9, the J gene TRBJ1-1; a possible D gene is TRBD1 (5 bases). Germline V gene data show CDR1 as SGDLS and CDR2 as YYNGEE. Trimming removed 4 bases from V and 1 base from J, with 11 bases in between. The CDR3 totals 14 residues. CDR3 nucleotide sequence: TGTGCCAGCAGCATGACCGGGGGGAACACTGAAGCTTTCTTT. Its protein is CASSMTGGNTEAFF.

The table lists this clone with a count of one. The chain couples TRBV10-3 to TRBJ2-1, with a tentative D call TRBD2 (5 bases). With 2 bases removed from V and 10 bases from J, the gap between germline ends came to 21 bases. The CDR3 extends over 16 amino acids. Germline V CDR1 and CDR2: ENHRY, SYGVKD. The CDR3 reads CAISETTRVGIKEQFF. The DNA of the CDR3 is TGTGCCATCAGTGAGACCACTAGAGTAGGTATTAAGGAGCAGTTCTTC.

This clone was seen only once. The rearrangement joins TRBV18 to TRBJ1-5; weak D call: TRBD1 (5 bases). Germline values: CDR1 KGHSH, CDR2 LQKENI. V was shortened by 5 bases and J by 9 bases, with 23 bases between the two germline ends. CDR3 size: 16 residues. CDR3 sequence (DNA): TGTGCCAGCTCAGGGGCAAACGACGAATTTCGTGCGCCCCAGCATTTT. It specifies CASSGANDEFRAPQHF. The full variable domain, completed using reference TRBV18 and TRBJ1-5, is NAGVMQNPRHLVRRRGQEARLRCSPMKGHSHVYWYRQLPEEGLKFMVYLQKENIIDESGMPKERFSAEFPKEGPSILRIQQVVRGDSAAYFCASSGANDEFRAPQHFGDGTRLSIL.

The V and J genes are TRBV4-2 and TRBJ2-3, with 9 bases aligning to TRBD1. CDR1 and CDR2 from the germline V gene are LGHNA and YNFKEQ. This CDR3 has 14 amino acids. Trimming at V came to 7 bases and at J to 4 bases, leaving 6 bases not matched to a gene. DNA for the CDR3: TGTGCCAGCAACCGGGACAGGGTAGCAGATACGCAGTATTTT. Translating it yields CASNRDRVADTQYF.